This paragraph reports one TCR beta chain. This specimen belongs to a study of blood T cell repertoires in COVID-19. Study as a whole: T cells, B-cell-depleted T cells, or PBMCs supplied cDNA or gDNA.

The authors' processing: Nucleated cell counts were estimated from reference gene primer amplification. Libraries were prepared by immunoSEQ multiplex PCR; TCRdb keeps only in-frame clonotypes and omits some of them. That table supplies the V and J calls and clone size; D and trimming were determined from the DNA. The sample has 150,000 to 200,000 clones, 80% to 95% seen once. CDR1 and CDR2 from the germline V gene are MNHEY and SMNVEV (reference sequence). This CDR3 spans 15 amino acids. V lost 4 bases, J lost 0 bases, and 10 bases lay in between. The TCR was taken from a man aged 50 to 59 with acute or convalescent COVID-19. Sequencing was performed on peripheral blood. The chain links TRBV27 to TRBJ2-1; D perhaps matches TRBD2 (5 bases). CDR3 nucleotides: TGTGCCAGCAGTTCCCCTAGCCTCTCCTACAATGAGCAGTTCTTC. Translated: CASSSPSLSYNEQFF.